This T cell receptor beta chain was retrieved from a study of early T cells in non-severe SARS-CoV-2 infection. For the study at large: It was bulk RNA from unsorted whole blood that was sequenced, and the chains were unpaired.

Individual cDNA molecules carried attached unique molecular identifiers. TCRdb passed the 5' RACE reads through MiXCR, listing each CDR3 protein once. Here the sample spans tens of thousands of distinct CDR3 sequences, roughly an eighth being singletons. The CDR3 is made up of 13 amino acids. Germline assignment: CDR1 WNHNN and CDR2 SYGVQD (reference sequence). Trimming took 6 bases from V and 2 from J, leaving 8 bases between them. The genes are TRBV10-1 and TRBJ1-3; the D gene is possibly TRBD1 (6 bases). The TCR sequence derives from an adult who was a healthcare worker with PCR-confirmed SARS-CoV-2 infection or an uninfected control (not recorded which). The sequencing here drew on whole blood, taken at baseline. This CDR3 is CASSRDTGNTIYF. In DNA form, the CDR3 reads TGCGCCAGCAGCCGGGACACTGGAAACACCATATATTTT.